Shown below are 21 T cell receptor beta chains from a single sample sequenced in a study of T-cell reconstitution after alpha-beta-depleted transplantation in children. For TCRbeta, the library was prepared with unique molecular identifiers. MiXCR was run by TCRdb on the PCR reads, yielding one entry per CDR3 protein. The sample contains almost 400,000 distinct CDR3 sequences, about 20% of which appear only once. The sequencing here drew on PBMCs from the stem cell graft donor, taken from the stem cell graft. The receptor set was obtained from a human donor who donated a stem cell graft to a child with acute myeloid leukemia.

With respect to this clonotype: A much larger clone lies one base from this, so it may be a read error. This sequence joins TRBV29-1 and TRBJ2-7; weak D call: TRBD2 (5 bases). The CDR3 runs to 12 residues. Germline values: CDR1 SQVTM, CDR2 ANQGSEA. V was trimmed by 4 bases and J by 11 bases, leaving 18 bases between them. The CDR3 bases are TGCAGCGTTGGGGCAGTGGTGGGAGAGGAGTACTTC. The encoded protein is CSVGAVVGEEYF.

This clonotype came up many times. The chain carries TRBV29-1 and TRBJ2-1; no clear D. Looked up from germline, CDR1 is SQVTM and CDR2 is ANQGSEA. The CDR3 loop spans 13 amino acids. The V end was cut by 4 bases, the J end by 8 bases, with 15 bases between. The CDR3 DNA follows: TGCAGCGTTGGCCACCCTGCCTCGGATGAGCAGTTCTTC. Its protein product is CSVGHPASDEQFF.

The CDR3 sequence: CATSPRSNQPQHF. The CDR3, as DNA: TGTGCCACCAGCCCACGGAGCAATCAGCCCCAGCATTTT. J is TRBJ1-5 and V is TRBV15; D remains unclear. This CDR3 has 13 residues. Germline V gene sequence: CDR1 LNHNV, CDR2 YYDKDF (reference sequence). The V end was cut by 5 bases, the J end by 1 base, with 6 bases between.

The chain uses TRBV6-1 and TRBJ2-5, with 11 positions matching TRBD2. J gave up 6 bases and V 5 bases, and 8 bases lay outside the gene matches. This CDR3 is 15 amino acids long. Germline assignment: CDR1 MNHNS and CDR2 SASEGT. The CDR3 bases are TGTGCCAGCAGTCCCTTAGCGGGAGGGGCGAAGACCCAGTACTTC. It is translated as CASSPLAGGAKTQYF.

This clonotype was seen repeatedly, ten times or more. The chain combines TRBV5-1 with TRBJ2-7; 8 positions match TRBD1. The trim removed 4 bases at V and 6 bases at J, leaving 3 bases unmatched. Germline V gives CDR1 SGHRS, CDR2 YFSETQ. This CDR3 has 12 amino acids. The CDR3 DNA sequence: TGCGCCAGCAGCGTAGACAGGGGCGAGCAGTACTTC. This encodes CASSVDRGEQYF.

In this sample, this clonotype turned up a few times. The chain carries TRBV5-1 and TRBJ2-1; TRBD1 aligns across 9 bases. Germline V gene sequence: CDR1 SGHRS, CDR2 YFSETQ. With 4 bases clipped from V and 7 bases from J, the junction kept 9 bases outside the gene matches. The CDR3 is 15 residues long. CDR3 DNA: TGCGCCAGCAGCCCGCCCCGACAGGGGGTAAATGAGCAGTTCTTC. Translating it yields CASSPPRQGVNEQFF. Drawing the rest from reference TRBV5-1 and TRBJ2-1, the complete variable domain is KAGVTQTPRYLIKTRGQQVTLSCSPISGHRSVSWYQQTPGQGLQFLFEYFSETQRNKGNFPGRFSGRQFSNSRSEMNVSTLELGDSALYLCASSPPRQGVNEQFFGPGTRLTVL.

The V and J genes are TRBV12-3 or TRBV12-4 and TRBJ2-6; 7 bases are a match to TRBD1. The CDR3 has 15 amino acids. V lost 5 bases to trimming and J lost 2 bases; unmatched junction nucleotides: 3. CDR3 in amino acids: CASSRGGTGANVLTF. CDR3 bases: TGTGCCAGCAGTCGAGGGGGCACTGGGGCCAACGTCCTGACTTTC.

This clonotype was detected a few times. The chain employs TRBV12-3 or TRBV12-4 and TRBJ2-2; 9 bases are shared with TRBD1. After removal of 5 bases from V and 4 bases from J, the junction contained 2 bases not matched to a gene. This CDR3 contains 14 residues. CDR3 sequence: CASSVTGGTGELFF. The CDR3 DNA is TGTGCCAGCAGTGTGACAGGGGGCACCGGGGAGCTGTTTTTT.

The chain links TRBV20-1 to TRBJ2-3; weak D call: TRBD2 (5 bases). CDR3 length: 13 amino acids. Deletions cut 3 bases from V and 4 bases from J, with 11 bases between. The V gene's germline CDR1 is DFQATT and CDR2 SNEGSKA (reference sequence). DNA of the CDR3: TGCAGTGCTAGTGCTAGCCCCCCAGATACGCAGTATTTT. Translating gives CSASASPPDTQYF.

The sample holds many counts of this clonotype. The chain combines TRBV27 with TRBJ1-3; a weak D match, TRBD1 (5 bases). CDR1 and CDR2 (germline): MNHEY, SMNVEV (reference sequence). Trimming left V 6 bases short and J 4 bases short, with 16 bases between. The CDR3 is made up of 15 amino acids. CDR3 DNA: TGTGCCAGCAGGCAAGCAGGGCTAGGGGGAAACACCATATATTTT. It is translated as CASRQAGLGGNTIYF.

This clonotype turned up a few times. The chain combines TRBV7-8 with TRBJ2-2, with D possibly TRBD2 on 5 matching bases. CDR1 and CDR2 (germline): SGHVS, FQNEAQ. This CDR3 region has 15 residues. V shed 3 bases and J shed 6 bases, with 14 bases lying between them. The CDR3 spells CASSFGGLKAGELFF. The DNA of the CDR3 is TGTGCCAGCAGCTTCGGCGGGCTGAAGGCCGGGGAGCTGTTTTTT. Full variable domain (outside the CDR3, taken from reference TRBV7-8 and TRBJ2-2): GAGVSQSPRYKVAKRGQDVALRCDPISGHVSLFWYQQALGQGPEFLTYFQNEAQLDKSGLPSDRFFAERPEGSVSTLKIQRTQQEDSAVYLCASSFGGLKAGELFFGEGSRLTVL.

J is TRBJ2-1 and V is TRBV28; no clear D. The CDR3 has 12 residues. Germline V gene sequence: CDR1 MDHEN, CDR2 SYDVKM. V was trimmed by 7 bases and J by 5 bases, leaving 9 bases between them. CDR3 coding DNA: TGTGCCAGCACCCTTATGGACAATGAGCAGTTCTTC. Translated, it gives CASTLMDNEQFF.

The chain combines TRBV6-1 with TRBJ1-1; D unclear. Trimming shortened V by 4 bases and J by 1 base, and 7 bases separated the two germline ends. From germline, CDR1 is MNHNS and CDR2 SASEGT. There are 13 residues in the CDR3. The CDR3 here is CASSGRENTEAFF. CDR3 DNA sequence: TGTGCCAGCAGTGGACGGGAGAACACTGAAGCTTTCTTT.

The chain links TRBV28 to TRBJ2-7; TRBD2 matches at 12 bases. Germline-derived CDR1 and CDR2 are MDHEN and SYDVKM. Trimming cost V 2 bases and J 9 bases; bases outside gene matches: 8. The CDR3 loop spans 15 amino acids. The CDR3 DNA follows: TGTGCCAGCAGTTTAAGCCTAGCGGGAGGGATGGGGCAGTACTTC. This translates into CASSLSLAGGMGQYF.

V is TRBV7-9 and J is TRBJ2-3; D remains ambiguous. There are 14 residues in the CDR3. Trimming stripped 3 bases from V and 3 bases from J, with 10 bases between. Germline V gene sequence: CDR1 SEHNR, CDR2 FQNEAQ (reference sequence). CDR3 nucleotide sequence: TGTGCCAGCAGCTTTGATTTCCTAACAGATACGCAGTATTTT. Protein: CASSFDFLTDTQYF.

This clonotype was seen repeatedly, ten times or more. This chain joins TRBV20-1 and TRBJ2-3; D gene ambiguous. CDR1 and CDR2 (germline): DFQATT, SNEGSKA (reference sequence). V lost 3 bases to trimming and J lost 1 base, with 14 bases between them. The CDR3 contains 15 residues. CDR3 nucleotides: TGCAGTGCTAGCCCCTTACTAAAAGGCACAGATACGCAGTATTTT. Its translation is CSASPLLKGTDTQYF.

The chain carries TRBV29-1 and TRBJ2-7, with D perhaps matching TRBD1 (6 bases). The CDR3 runs 13 residues. The germline CDR1 and CDR2 sequences are SQVTM and ANQGSEA. V dropped 4 bases and J dropped 5 bases, with 15 bases sitting between them. The CDR3 protein is CSVGRDTMDEQYF. The CDR3 DNA follows: TGCAGCGTTGGACGGGACACGATGGACGAGCAGTACTTC.

This clonotype was recorded a few times. J is TRBJ2-5 and V is TRBV28; the D is unclear. The CDR3 is 13 amino acids. V was clipped by 4 bases and J by 2 bases, with 8 bases between them. Germline loops: CDR1 MDHEN, CDR2 SYDVKM. CDR3 nucleotides: TGTGCCAGCAGTTCGGACGGGCAAGAGACCCAGTACTTC. Protein sequence: CASSSDGQETQYF.

The rearrangement uses TRBV29-1 and TRBJ2-1, with TRBD2 identical over 9 bases. The germline gives CDR1 SQVTM, CDR2 ANQGSEA. After removal of 3 bases from V and 6 bases from J, the junction contained 12 bases not matched to a gene. This CDR3 has 16 residues. DNA of the CDR3: TGCAGCGTTGAGAGCACTAGCGGGCGGGGGGTCAATGAGCAGTTCTTC. Translating gives CSVESTSGRGVNEQFF.

The rearrangement uses TRBV7-2 and TRBJ2-1; D gene unclear. Trimming shortened V by 4 bases and J by 8 bases, and 12 bases separated the two germline ends. The CDR3 runs to 13 residues. Germline V lookup: CDR1 SGHTA, CDR2 FQGNSA. This CDR3 reads CASSYPNVDEQFF. The CDR3 bases are TGTGCCAGCAGCTACCCCAATGTTGATGAGCAGTTCTTC.

The rearrangement uses TRBV4-1 and TRBJ2-7, with 8 bases lining up with TRBD1. V was pared by 1 base and J by 7 bases, with 9 bases of the junction left unmatched. CDR3 length equals 15 residues. Germline CDR1 MGHRA, CDR2 YSYEKL. CDR3: CASSQGRQGAREQYF. The CDR3 DNA sequence: TGCGCCAGCAGCCAAGGCCGGCAGGGGGCGAGGGAGCAGTACTTC.